Reported below is one T cell receptor beta chain. Its antigen is unknown. Time point described: cycle 4 day 1 (C4D1), after more than five weeks of nivolumab. All patients relapsed after autologous stem cell transplantation, and brentuximab vedotin exposure varied. Patients' outcomes at their best amounted to complete response, partial response or progressive disease. The CDR3 has 18 residues. V shed 4 bases, J shed 6 bases, and the junction held 17 bases outside the gene matches. From germline, CDR1 is LGHNA and CDR2 YNFKEQ. This sample stems from a study of PD-1 blockade in classical Hodgkin lymphoma. Overall study findings and caveats: Complete responders' baseline diversity resembled that of newly diagnosed patients. Any patient who commenced nivolumab under 1 year after ASCT was excluded. Diversity in CD4+ TCRs, unlike that measured in CD8+ TCRs, had risen significantly by C4D1.

Sequencing was performed with immunoSEQ multiplex PCR; in TCRdb, only in-frame clones are kept and a portion is missing. The table includes some 100,000 clones, about 92% detected once. Sequences were derived from peripheral blood mononuclear cells (PBMCs), sampled before the fourth cycle of nivolumab. The sequence was collected from a human donor with classical Hodgkin lymphoma. The chain joins TRBV4-2 to TRBJ2-2, with TRBD2 matching 7 bases. The CDR3 DNA reads TGTGCCAGCAGCCTACGCCGACTAGCCCCCCCGAGCGCCGGGGAGCTGTTTTTT. Translated, it gives CASSLRRLAPPSAGELFF.